This passage covers 13 T cell receptor beta chains from one sample sequenced in a study of Ad26.COV2.S vaccination and SARS-CoV-2 variants. TCRdb keeps only in-frame clones here, not all; method: immunoSEQ multiplex PCR. The data show roughly 350,000 clones, approximately 86% seen once. Treatment defined: around 19 received Ad26.COV2.S at low or high dose, single or two shots; several received placebo; per-sample allocation not given. Specimen acquisition occurred on day 63 following the initial vaccine or placebo injection. The sequencing here drew on peripheral blood, taken in a trial of Ad26.COV2.S vaccine versus placebo. Receptor source: a person between 18 and 59 years old who received the Ad26.COV2.S COVID-19 vaccine or a placebo.

Written as DNA, the CDR3 is TGTGCCAGCCAACCCTATGGCAATCAGCCCCAGCATTTT. Translated: CASQPYGNQPQHF. This chain uses TRBV7-9 with TRBJ1-5; D is unresolved. Germline CDR1 reads SEHNR; CDR2 reads FQNEAQ (reference sequence). V was cut by 8 bases and J by 2 bases, with 10 bases left in between. This CDR3 region has 13 residues.

This chain links TRBV5-5 with TRBJ1-6; D is unresolved. Trimming removed 2 bases at V and 0 bases at J, with 12 bases between. The CDR3 runs 17 residues. Per germline, CDR1 SGHKS and CDR2 YYEKEE (reference sequence). CDR3 protein: CASSFRALSSYNSPLHF. CDR3 sequence (DNA): TGTGCCAGCAGCTTTCGAGCCCTAAGCTCCTATAATTCACCCCTCCACTTT.

This clone was found once. The V and J genes are TRBV10-2 and TRBJ2-3; D is unclear. The CDR3 loop spans 14 amino acids. Trimming pared 3 bases from V and 4 bases from J, leaving 11 bases between. Germline values: CDR1 WSHSY, CDR2 SAAADI. The CDR3 DNA sequence: TGCGCCAGCAGTGACGGCGAGCTTTCAGATACGCAGTATTTT. Amino acids: CASSDGELSDTQYF.

CDR3 region: CASSLNGLAGEADTQYF. DNA of the CDR3: TGTGCCAGCAGCTTAAATGGACTAGCGGGAGAAGCAGATACGCAGTATTTT. V and J are TRBV7-3 and TRBJ2-3; 13 bases agree with TRBD2. The V and J ends lost 1 base and 4 bases, in that order; junction bases with no gene match: 5. The CDR3 is 17 amino acids. CDR1 SGHTA and CDR2 FQGTGA come from the germline V gene. Based on the CDR3 plus reference TRBV7-3 and TRBJ2-3, the full variable domain is GAGVSQTPSNKVTEKGKYVELRCDPISGHTALYWYRQSLGQGPEFLIYFQGTGAADDSGLPNDRFFAVRPEGSVSTLKIQRTERGDSAVYLCASSLNGLAGEADTQYFGPGTRLTVL.

The V and J genes are TRBV9 and TRBJ2-1, with D tentatively TRBD1 (6 bases). The CDR3 spans 15 residues. Trimming took 3 bases from V and 8 from J, leaving 18 bases between them. Germline CDR1 SGDLS, CDR2 YYNGEE. The CDR3 is CASSGQKNRVYEQFF. CDR3 sequence (DNA): TGTGCCAGCAGCGGGCAAAAAAACAGGGTGTATGAGCAGTTCTTC.

This chain joins TRBV7-2 and TRBJ2-7; 12 bases are a match to TRBD2. This CDR3 region has 15 residues. V lost 4 bases, J lost 2 bases, and 3 bases stayed unmatched. The germline V gene has CDR1 SGHTA and CDR2 FQGNSA. CDR3 in DNA: TGTGCCAGCAGCTCGGGACTAGCGGGCGCCTACGAGCAGTACTTC. This gives the protein CASSSGLAGAYEQYF. The full variable domain, rest sourced from reference TRBV7-2 and TRBJ2-7, is GAGVSQSPSNKVTEKGKDVELRCDPISGHTALYWYRQSLGQGLEFLIYFQGNSAPDKSGLPSDRFSAERTGGSVSTLTIQRTQQEDSAVYLCASSSGLAGAYEQYFGPGTRLTVT.

This sequence joins TRBV12-2 and TRBJ2-4; the table's D call, TRBD2, was not checked against the DNA. TRBV12-2 is an annotated pseudogene. CDR3 size: 18 residues. In nucleotides, the CDR3 is TGTGCAAGTCGCTTGGGCGGGGGGAGGATCCTAGCCAAAAACATTCAGTACTTC. This codes for CASRLGGGRILAKNIQYF.

The table lists this clone with a count of one. The chain couples TRBV3-1 (or the pseudogene TRBV3-2) to TRBJ2-7, with D maybe TRBD2 (6 bases). This CDR3 is built from 15 residues. V lost 4 bases and J 2 bases, leaving 15 bases between the germline ends. In germline, CDR1 is LGHDT, CDR2 YNNKEL (reference sequence). CDR3 coding DNA: TGTGCCAGCAGCCCCAGTCATGTAGCGGCCTACGAGCAGTACTTC. Translated: CASSPSHVAAYEQYF.

V is TRBV28 and J is TRBJ2-5, with 7 bases matching TRBD1. CDR1 MDHEN and CDR2 SYDVKM come from the germline V gene. V dropped 5 bases and J dropped 3; count of bases not matched to a gene: 6. This CDR3 comprises 14 residues. CDR3 sequence: CASSDQGQKETQYF. Here the CDR3 DNA reads TGTGCCAGCAGTGACCAGGGACAGAAAGAGACCCAGTACTTC. Full variable domain (outside the CDR3, taken from reference TRBV28 and TRBJ2-5): DVKVTQSSRYLVKRTGEKVFLECVQDMDHENMFWYRQDPGLGLRLIYFSYDVKMKEKGDIPEGYSVSREKKERFSLILESASTNQTSMYLCASSDQGQKETQYFGPGTRLLVL.

The chain joins TRBV7-2 to TRBJ1-5; the D is unclear. Germline lookup yields CDR1 SGHTA and CDR2 FQGNSA. The V gene lost 0 bases and the J gene lost 3 bases, with 12 bases spanning the gap. The CDR3 covers 16 residues. CDR3 protein: CASSLALLRPNQPQHF. DNA of the CDR3: TGTGCCAGCAGCTTAGCGCTTCTGAGGCCCAATCAGCCCCAGCATTTT.

The V and J genes are TRBV5-5 and TRBJ2-7; D call uncertain. The length of the CDR3 is 12 residues. The ends were cut back, 3 bases at V and 3 bases at J, with 7 bases in the middle. The V gene's germline CDR1 is SGHKS and CDR2 YYEKEE (reference sequence). The CDR3 coding sequence is TGTGCCAGCAGCTCTACCCACTACGAGCAGTACTTC. This encodes CASSSTHYEQYF.

The V call is TRBV7-2, the J call TRBJ1-6; D is perhaps TRBD1 (5 bases). This CDR3 has 14 amino acids. CDR1 and CDR2 (germline): SGHTA, FQGNSA. Trimming left V 4 bases short and J 5 bases short, with 9 bases between. The CDR3 coding sequence is TGTGCCAGCAGCTCCGGGACTGATAATTCACCCCTCCACTTT. Translation gives CASSSGTDNSPLHF. The full variable domain, with the rest looked up from reference TRBV7-2 and TRBJ1-6, is GAGVSQSPSNKVTEKGKDVELRCDPISGHTALYWYRQSLGQGLEFLIYFQGNSAPDKSGLPSDRFSAERTGGSVSTLTIQRTQQEDSAVYLCASSSGTDNSPLHFGNGTRLTVT.

This clone was seen a handful of times. Different DNA sequences within this sample yield the same CDR3. The gene calls are TRBV29-1 and TRBJ2-3; the D is unclear. In germline, CDR1 is SQVTM, CDR2 ANQGSEA. This CDR3 has 9 residues. Trimming pared 4 bases from V and 5 bases from J, leaving 1 base between. DNA of the CDR3: TGCAGCGTTGGAGATACGCAGTATTTT. Residues: CSVGDTQYF.